These T cell receptor beta chains were read from a single sample in a study of naive and memory T cell subsets. TCRdb reprocessed the UMI-ligation and nested PCR reads with MiXCR, giving one entry per CDR3 protein. This sample has 130,000 or so distinct CDR3 sequences, with approximately 37% found just once. Specimen: central memory CD4+ T cells from blood. These receptors were taken from a human donor in good health. CDR3s include the opening cysteine and the closing phenylalanine or tryptophan. D genes are given only for firm matches. Clone size is stated in some rows and not others, as once, few, many or a class when expanded.

abundance: -; d_gene: -; j_gene: TRBJ2-5; v_gene: TRBV29-1; CDR3nt: TGCAGCGTTGAAGATCCGGGTACGCGAGAGACCCAGTACTTC; CDR3aa: CSVEDPGTRETQYF
abundance: few; d_gene: -; j_gene: TRBJ2-5; v_gene: TRBV9; CDR3nt: TGTGCCAGCAGCTCCACTCCCCGGGGACAAGAGACCCAGTACTTC; CDR3aa: CASSSTPRGQETQYF
abundance: few; d_gene: -; j_gene: TRBJ1-1; v_gene: TRBV6-5; CDR3nt: TGTGCCAGCAATTCGTACCGCGGCAGGGCGAACACTGAAGCTTTCTTT; CDR3aa: CASNSYRGRANTEAFF
abundance: -; d_gene: -; j_gene: TRBJ1-1; v_gene: TRBV19; CDR3nt: TGTGCCAGTAGTTGGTGGAACACTGAAGCTTTCTTT; CDR3aa: CASSWWNTEAFF
abundance: once; d_gene: -; j_gene: TRBJ2-2; v_gene: TRBV10-2; CDR3nt: TGCGCCAGCGGGTTTGGACCCCCCGGGGAGCTGTTTTTT; CDR3aa: CASGFGPPGELFF
abundance: many; d_gene: -; j_gene: TRBJ2-1; v_gene: TRBV29-1; CDR3nt: TGCAGCGTGACAGGAAGATACAATGAGCAGTTCTTC; CDR3aa: CSVTGRYNEQFF
abundance: -; d_gene: -; j_gene: TRBJ2-7; v_gene: TRBV28; CDR3nt: TGTGCCAGCAGTACCCCGACAGGGAGGTACGAGCAGTACTTC; CDR3aa: CASSTPTGRYEQYF
abundance: -; d_gene: -; j_gene: TRBJ2-5; v_gene: TRBV29-1; CDR3nt: TGCAGCGTTGCAGCGGCCCAAGAGACCCAGTACTTC; CDR3aa: CSVAAAQETQYF
abundance: -; d_gene: -; j_gene: TRBJ1-1; v_gene: TRBV28; CDR3nt: TGTGCCAGCAGTCCCAGGGTTTACTCTGAAGCTTTCTTT; CDR3aa: CASSPRVYSEAFF
abundance: -; d_gene: -; j_gene: TRBJ2-7; v_gene: TRBV7-9; CDR3nt: TGTGCCAGCAGTCTCGGCGGCCCGCCCGGCTACGAGCAGTACTTC; CDR3aa: CASSLGGPPGYEQYF
abundance: -; d_gene: TRBD1; j_gene: TRBJ2-5; v_gene: TRBV2; CDR3nt: TGTACCAGGGACAGCCAATTAGGAGCGGAGACCCAGTACTTC; CDR3aa: CTRDSQLGAETQYF
abundance: -; d_gene: -; j_gene: TRBJ1-3; v_gene: TRBV12-5; CDR3nt: TGTGCTAGTGGATCCATCCCTGGAAACACCATATATTTT; CDR3aa: CASGSIPGNTIYF
abundance: -; d_gene: -; j_gene: TRBJ2-3; v_gene: TRBV7-9; CDR3nt: TGTGCCAGCAGCTTAGCGTACCGCGGGAATAAGACAGATACGCAGTATTTT; CDR3aa: CASSLAYRGNKTDTQYF
abundance: few; d_gene: -; j_gene: TRBJ2-7; v_gene: TRBV7-9; CDR3nt: TGTGCCAGCAGCTTAAAGCCCGGAGGACTCTCCTACGAGCAGTACTTC; CDR3aa: CASSLKPGGLSYEQYF
abundance: -; d_gene: TRBD2; j_gene: TRBJ2-7; v_gene: TRBV20-1; CDR3nt: TGCAGTGCTCCTAGCGGGAGGGCCTACGAGCAGTACTTC; CDR3aa: CSAPSGRAYEQYF
abundance: -; d_gene: TRBD2; j_gene: TRBJ2-5; v_gene: TRBV3-1; CDR3nt: TGTGCCAGCAGCCAAGCAGCGGGAGGTGAGACCCAGTACTTC; CDR3aa: CASSQAAGGETQYF
abundance: few; d_gene: TRBD1; j_gene: TRBJ2-6; v_gene: TRBV6-5; CDR3nt: TGTGCCAGCAGGAGGGACAGAAGCTACTCTGGGGCCAACGTCCTGACTTTC; CDR3aa: CASRRDRSYSGANVLTF
abundance: -; d_gene: TRBD2; j_gene: TRBJ2-7; v_gene: TRBV5-1; CDR3nt: TGCGCCAGCAGCTCAAAACCGAAAGGGACTAGCGGGAGTGCCTACGAGCAGTACTTC; CDR3aa: CASSSKPKGTSGSAYEQYF
abundance: -; d_gene: TRBD2; j_gene: TRBJ2-4; v_gene: TRBV20-1; CDR3nt: TGCAGTGCTAGAGTGGCGCGGCGGGAGGGGATAGCCAAAAACATTCAGTACTTC; CDR3aa: CSARVARREGIAKNIQYF
abundance: few; d_gene: TRBD1; j_gene: TRBJ1-2; v_gene: TRBV6-5; CDR3nt: TGTGCCAGCAGTCCCAAGGGACAGGGTTATGGCTACACCTTC; CDR3aa: CASSPKGQGYGYTF
abundance: -; d_gene: -; j_gene: TRBJ2-1; v_gene: TRBV7-9; CDR3nt: TGTGCCAGCAGCGGGAGAATAGGCAATGAGCAGTTCTTC; CDR3aa: CASSGRIGNEQFF
abundance: few; d_gene: TRBD1; j_gene: TRBJ2-7; v_gene: TRBV12-3/TRBV12-4; CDR3nt: TGTGCCAGCAGTTGGACAGGGTACTCCTACGAGCAGTACTTC; CDR3aa: CASSWTGYSYEQYF
abundance: few; d_gene: -; j_gene: TRBJ2-1; v_gene: TRBV18; CDR3nt: TGTGCCAGCTCACTGATAGACAATGAGCAGTTCTTC; CDR3aa: CASSLIDNEQFF
abundance: -; d_gene: -; j_gene: TRBJ2-5; v_gene: TRBV2; CDR3nt: TGTGCCAGCAGTCCAAAAAAGGACCCGGGACCGAAACAAGAGACCCAGTACTTC; CDR3aa: CASSPKKDPGPKQETQYF